Below, one T cell receptor beta chain is given with its context. Its antigen remains unidentified. This record belongs to a study of TIL therapy for anti-PD-1-resistant metastatic lung cancer. General study results and limits: Treatment-naive, never-smoker and oncogene-addicted patients were overrepresented in this highly selected cohort.

The V end was cut by 2 bases, the J end by 7 bases, with 6 bases between. Germline assignment: CDR1 MNHNY and CDR2 SVGAGI (reference sequence). CDR3 length equals 12 residues. As to time point: pre-treatment sample, taken before nivolumab and TIL therapy. Pleural nodules or supraclavicular lymph nodes made up most of the excised metastases sampled. This was the immunoSEQ v3 assay. Data came from immunoSEQ multiplex PCR; TCRdb stores just in-frame clones and leaves some out. In the table there are about 26,000 clones, approximately 63% of which are singletons. The chain couples TRBV6-6 to TRBJ2-1; D not resolved. The clonotype comes from a woman aged 30-85 years with non-small cell lung cancer. The starting material was tumor tissue, obtained at baseline. In DNA, the CDR3 is TGTGCCAGCAGTTACGCGCTTAATGAGCAGTTCTTC. Amino acid sequence: CASSYALNEQFF.